This TCR beta chain was sequenced for a study of T-cell memory formation after mild COVID-19. Study background: The two donors had largely donor-specific TCR clusters.

This CDR3 spans 16 amino acids. Germline loops: CDR1 SGHNT, CDR2 YENEEA. The J segment lost 6 bases and the V segment lost 0 bases, leaving 5 bases of the junction unmatched. The study, taken as a whole, reports: The pre-infection memory compartment contained some responding clones, suggesting cross-reactive memory joined.

5'RACE with constant-segment primers yielded barcoded, UMI-tagged TCR alpha and TCR beta cDNA libraries. A single record per CDR3 protein comes from TCRdb applying MiXCR to the 5' RACE reads. The sample contains 130,000 to 150,000 distinct CDR3 sequences, about 5.5% of which appear only once. A few counts support this clonotype. Its cognate antigen is unknown. Sequencing input: PBMCs or a T cell subset sorted from them (not recorded which). The receptor's source is an adult woman who had mild COVID-19 (a few samples of this study predate the infection). Cell type and time point are not known. V gene TRBV11-3 combines with J gene TRBJ2-3; 11 bases are shared with TRBD2. This chain's CDR3 is CASSLDYGTSGDTQYF. CDR3 bases: TGTGCCAGCAGCTTAGACTACGGGACTAGCGGCGATACGCAGTATTTT.